The clone carrying this TCR beta chain was counted a few times. What it binds is unknown. The V and J ends lost 4 bases and 0 bases respectively, with 14 bases between them. Germline CDR1 is SGHRS and CDR2 is YFSETQ. This CDR3 is built from 15 residues. TCR beta CDR3 sequences were amplified from RNA transcripts. HTBI primers were employed in a first-round RT-PCR of the TCR CDR3. TCRdb reprocessed the multiplex PCR reads with MiXCR, giving one entry per CDR3 protein. The sample includes about 200,000 distinct CDR3 sequences, around a sixth seen only once; the top ten take over 45%. No progression to ophthalmopathy during 18 months of follow-up defined stable disease. Lactation, pregnancy, other autoimmune disease or uncontrolled infection excluded patients. These data are taken from a study of T cells in Graves' hyperthyroidism and ophthalmopathy. The study, taken as a whole, reports: Most clonotypes that expanded in the thyroid above 0.001 also showed up in blood.

Material for sequencing was blood. The receptor's source is a woman aged 50 to 60 with Graves' hyperthyroidism. The chain is built from TRBV5-1 and TRBJ2-7, with TRBD1 as a possible D gene (6 bases). DNA for the CDR3: TGCGCCAGCAGCGCCGATGGACAGAGCTCCTACGAGCAGTACTTC. Translated, it gives CASSADGQSSYEQYF.